The entry below describes one TCR beta chain. As yet, its antigen is unknown. Produced via immunoSEQ multiplex PCR; TCRdb's table is partial and in-frame only. The sample comprises 100,000 to 130,000 clones, approximately 90% of which are singletons, and roughly 1.1% rests with the top ten. The CDR3 consists of 16 residues. CDR1 is LGHNA and CDR2 is YNFKEQ in the germline V gene. J gave up 2 bases and V 4 bases, and 7 bases lay outside the gene matches. The record originates from a study of OX40 agonist ivuxolimab in advanced cancers. Study details: Having had anti-PD-1, anti-PD-L1 or anti-CTLA-4 therapy before was allowed, and about 42% had some. Overall study findings and caveats: With doses of 0.1 to 3.0 mg/kg, CD4+ and CD8+ blood T cells had undergone clonal expansion by week 6. Some nonresponders also had low normalized T-cell clonal expansion.

Exclusion applied to patients with autoimmune disease history or systemic immunosuppression. V and J are TRBV4-2 and TRBJ2-1, with 8 bases that match TRBD1. Source: CD4+ or CD8+ T cells sorted from blood, taken in a trial of the OX40 agonist ivuxolimab. The receptor's source is an adult with an advanced solid tumor such as melanoma, head and neck, liver or kidney cancer. The CDR3 loop is CASSRPGQVTYNEQFF. The DNA of the CDR3 is TGTGCCAGCAGCCGTCCGGGACAGGTTACCTACAATGAGCAGTTCTTC.